These 16 T cell receptor beta chains originate from one sample sequenced in a study of blood T cell repertoires in COVID-19. Only in-frame clones appear in the TCRdb table, and some are missing; sequencing was by immunoSEQ multiplex PCR. Seen here are tens of thousands of clones, 65% to 85% observed once, and the top ten hold roughly 6.7%. Sequenced sample: peripheral blood. These receptor sequences come from a man between 65 and 79 years old with COVID-19, enrolled during active disease.

The chain couples TRBV7-3 to TRBJ2-2, with D maybe TRBD2 (5 bases). The CDR3 runs to 13 residues. Germline-derived CDR1 and CDR2 are SGHTA and FQGTGA. Between the trimmed V and J ends, which lost 1 base and 11 bases, there was a span of 11 bases. This CDR3 reads CASSLMRGLELFF. CDR3 in DNA: TGTGCCAGCAGCTTAATGAGAGGACTCGAGCTGTTTTTT.

The chain carries TRBV24-1 and TRBJ2-5, with TRBD2 identical over 16 bases. The germline V gene has CDR1 KGHDR and CDR2 SFDVKD. The CDR3 has 20 residues. Trimming removed 4 bases from V and 5 bases from J; junction bases left unmatched: 15. CDR3 DNA sequence: TGTGCCACCAGTGACGTCGTGGGACTAGCGGGAGGGCCGGGGATGGAGACCCAGTACTTC. Protein: CATSDVVGLAGGPGMETQYF.

The V call is TRBV7-8, the J call TRBJ2-7; TRBD1 matches 7 bases. V was pared by 5 bases and J by 3 bases, with 4 bases of the junction left unmatched. This CDR3 contains 13 residues. Germline lookup yields CDR1 SGHVS and CDR2 FQNEAQ. The CDR3 region has the DNA TGTGCCAGCAGCCGGACAGGTATCTACGAGCAGTACTTC. Translating it yields CASSRTGIYEQYF.

The chain recombines TRBV29-1 with TRBJ2-7; 8 bases line up with TRBD2. The CDR3 runs to 13 residues. The germline gives CDR1 SQVTM, CDR2 ANQGSEA. The V gene end was trimmed by 6 bases and the J gene end by 0 bases; junction bases not matched to a gene: 4. DNA of the CDR3: TGCAGCGTGGGGGGACTAGTCTCCTACGAGCAGTACTTC. Its translation is CSVGGLVSYEQYF.

The gene calls are TRBV2 and TRBJ1-2; no firm D call. This CDR3 comprises 12 residues. Germline V gene lookup returns CDR1 SNHLY and CDR2 FYNNEI. Trimming removed 7 bases from V and 5 bases from J, with 11 bases in between. CDR3 nucleotide sequence: TGTGCCAGCACGCCTGGGGAGTATGGCTACACCTTC. It is translated as CASTPGEYGYTF.

This chain uses TRBV7-6 with TRBJ2-7; TRBD2 agrees at 7 bases. With 7 bases clipped from V and 0 bases from J, the junction kept 9 bases outside the gene matches. The CDR3 has 15 amino acids. In germline, CDR1 is SGHVS, CDR2 FNYEAQ. The DNA for the CDR3 is TGTGCCAGCACTAAGGGCGGGGGTAGCTCCTACGAGCAGTACTTC. Protein: CASTKGGGSSYEQYF.

The chain couples TRBV7-2 to TRBJ1-2; D is possibly TRBD1 (5 bases). Trimming removed 5 bases at V and 5 bases at J, with 18 bases between. Germline CDR1 is SGHTA and CDR2 is FQGNSA. The CDR3 covers 15 residues. Written as DNA, the CDR3 is TGTGCCAGCAGCCCGAAGGATCAGGGTTCATATGGCTACACCTTC. Translating it yields CASSPKDQGSYGYTF.

This sequence joins TRBV3-1 (or the pseudogene TRBV3-2) and TRBJ1-3; 9 bases are a match to TRBD1. The J segment lost 4 bases and the V segment lost 0 bases, leaving 4 bases of the junction unmatched. CDR1 and CDR2 (germline): LGHDT, YNNKEL (reference sequence). The CDR3 is 16 amino acids. The DNA for the CDR3 is TGTGCCAGCAGCCAAGAGGGGACAGGGTCCGGAAACACCATATATTTT. Its protein product is CASSQEGTGSGNTIYF.

The chain employs TRBV13 and TRBJ2-6; TRBD2 is a possible D gene (6 bases). The CDR3 covers 16 residues. Germline-derived CDR1 and CDR2 are PRHDT and FYEKMQ (reference sequence). V lost 8 bases, J lost 0 bases, and 14 bases lay in between. The chain's CDR3 is CASSGQEGSGANVLTF. The CDR3 DNA sequence: TGTGCCAGCTCCGGGCAGGAGGGCTCTGGGGCCAACGTCCTGACTTTC.

The V call is TRBV28, the J call TRBJ2-7, with 9 bases aligning to TRBD1. CDR1 is MDHEN, CDR2 SYDVKM, per germline. The ends lost 5 bases at V and 4 bases at J; junction bases unmatched: 3. This CDR3 region has 13 residues. CDR3 bases: TGTGCCAGCAGTCCGACAGGGGGATACGAGCAGTACTTC. This translates into CASSPTGGYEQYF.

This clone was seen just once. At one boundary the junction diverges from the germline segment, which might be a read error. The J gene is TRBJ2-1, the V gene TRBV7-2; 11 positions agree with TRBD2. Germline loops: CDR1 SGHTA, CDR2 FQGNSA. The CDR3 totals 14 residues. The CDR3 region is CASSLAGGVNEQFF. As DNA, the CDR3 is TGTGCCAGCAGCCTAGCGGGGGGAGTCAATGAGCAGTTCTTC.

CDR3 loop: CASSGGTVEAFF. CDR3 in DNA: TGTGCCAGCAGCGGCGGGACGGTCGAAGCTTTCTTT. This chain joins TRBV5-8 and TRBJ1-1, with a possible D match to TRBD1 (5 bases). CDR3 length equals 12 residues. V lost 4 bases and J 8 bases, leaving 12 bases between the germline ends. The germline gives CDR1 SGHTS, CDR2 YDEGEE.

This clone was counted only a few times. This sequence joins TRBV11-3 and TRBJ2-1, with 8 bases matching TRBD2. V trimming: 6 bases; J trimming: 7 bases; junction bases outside the gene matches: 20. This CDR3 is built from 18 residues. Germline CDR1 is SGHNT and CDR2 is YENEEA. The CDR3 sequence is CASSPTPSLAEPGNEQFF. The CDR3 DNA sequence: TGTGCCAGCAGTCCTACCCCCTCACTAGCGGAGCCGGGGAATGAGCAGTTCTTC.

This clone has more than one count but fewer than ten. The chain links TRBV30 to TRBJ2-7; no firm D call. This CDR3 comprises 11 residues. Deletions cut 0 bases from V and 6 bases from J, with 6 bases between. Germline CDR1 reads GTSNPN; CDR2 reads SVGIG (reference sequence). CDR3 in DNA: TGTGCCTGGAGTGTATCCGGCGAGCAGTACTTC. Translated: CAWSVSGEQYF.

This sequence joins TRBV5-1 and TRBJ1-5; D ambiguous. V lost 1 base and J lost 0, with 8 bases in between. This CDR3 spans 15 amino acids. The V gene's germline CDR1 is SGHRS and CDR2 YFSETQ. The CDR3 nucleotides are TGCGCCAGCAGCTTGTACGGGGATAGCAATCAGCCCCAGCATTTT. This codes for CASSLYGDSNQPQHF. The full variable domain, completed using reference TRBV5-1 and TRBJ1-5, is KAGVTQTPRYLIKTRGQQVTLSCSPISGHRSVSWYQQTPGQGLQFLFEYFSETQRNKGNFPGRFSGRQFSNSRSEMNVSTLELGDSALYLCASSLYGDSNQPQHFGDGTRLSIL.

The gene calls are TRBV6-5 and TRBJ2-7; 9 positions match TRBD2. This CDR3 is built from 16 residues. Germline assignment: CDR1 MNHEY and CDR2 SVGAGI. The V gene end was trimmed by 3 bases and the J gene end by 2 bases; junction bases not matched to a gene: 8. CDR3 amino acids: CASSYSLLAGPYEQYF. As DNA, the CDR3 is TGTGCCAGCAGTTATAGTTTACTAGCGGGCCCCTACGAGCAGTACTTC.